Listed below are T cell receptor beta chains from one sample, sequenced in a study of post-analysis software for immune sequencing data. TCRdb used MiXCR to reprocess the PCR reads, holding one entry per CDR3 protein. Of 450,000 to 700,000 distinct CDR3 sequences listed, roughly 45% are singletons. Sequenced material: blood. The receptor set was obtained from a girl aged 5 to 17 with multiple sclerosis. The CDR3 runs from the conserved cysteine through the conserved F or W.

>TRBJ1-1|11|TRBV29-1
CSAGGLEGAFF
>TRBJ2-5|12|TRBV29-1
CSVGDWQETQYF
>TRBJ2-1|16|TRBV9
CASSGVPTKESDEQFF
>TRBJ2-7|13|TRBV20-1
CSAAERGIYEQYF
>TRBJ1-6|15|TRBV12-3/TRBV12-4
CASSPGQGGQGPLHF
>TRBJ2-5|14|TRBV4-1
CASSQDGRRETQYF
>TRBJ2-3|15|TRBV20-1
CSAPALAGPQDTQYF
>TRBJ2-1|15|TRBV4-1
CASSRAGQPYNEQFF
>TRBJ2-7|14|TRBV10-2
CASTGTGNSYEQYF
>TRBJ1-2|15|TRBV12-3/TRBV12-4
CASSPVQSYNYGYTF
>NA|16|TRBV29-1
CSVAVGGGSSYNEQYF
>TRBJ1-2|19|TRBV6-1
CASSVDKPGRALHYYGYTF
>TRBJ2-5|11|TRBV6-5
CAVTVQETQYF
>TRBJ2-7|17|TRBV11-2
CASSLRSPGQGSYEQYF
>TRBJ2-6|20|TRBV7-9
CASSAHGWTGPSSGANVLTF
>TRBJ2-3|15|TRBV5-6
CASSLEQQGEDTQYF
>TRBJ1-2|14|TRBV12-3/TRBV12-4
CASRGTGANYGYTF
>TRBJ2-1|15|TRBV5-1
CASSLMGSSYNEQFF
>TRBJ1-1|15|TRBV6-5
CASSYPGQRRTEAFF
>TRBJ2-7|16|TRBV11-1
CASSSLGHFNSYEQYF
>TRBJ2-1|12|TRBV14
CASSQVGYEQFF
>TRBJ2-3|14|TRBV12-3/TRBV12-4
CASYSTGGTDTQYF
>TRBJ1-5|13|TRBV7-9
CASSFFSNQPQHF
>TRBJ2-4|14|TRBV7-3
CASSLSRGDNEQYF